A single sample is the source of the 16 T cell receptor beta chains below, sequenced in a study of shared clonotypes between healthy human individuals. TCRdb's copy holds only in-frame clones and misses some; the assay was immunoSEQ multiplex PCR. The sample carries about 2 million clones, about 95% recorded once. CD8 cells classed as naive were CD45RO-negative and positively selected for CCR7, excluding terminally differentiated effector memory CD45RA+ cells. Sequencing was performed on naive CD8+ T cells sorted from blood. These receptors all stem from a man aged 18 to 29 in good health.

V gene TRBV7-2 combines with J gene TRBJ1-6; tentatively, D is TRBD1 (6 bases). The CDR3 totals 15 residues. The germline CDR1 and CDR2 sequences are SGHTA and FQGNSA. Trimming shortened V by 7 bases and J by 8 bases, and 18 bases separated the two germline ends. CDR3 nucleotides: TGTGCCAGCACCCGAAACAGGGCTCTGGATTCACCCCTCCACTTT. It encodes CASTRNRALDSPLHF.

This chain links TRBV7-8 with TRBJ2-2; D might be TRBD1 or TRBD2, each matching 6 bases. This CDR3 has 18 amino acids. The V gene lost 2 bases and the J gene lost 1 base, with 17 bases spanning the gap. Germline assignment: CDR1 SGHVS and CDR2 FQNEAQ. The DNA of the CDR3 is TGTGCCAGCAGCTTAATTAGGGGGGACAACCTGAACACCGGGGAGCTGTTTTTT. It specifies CASSLIRGDNLNTGELFF.

The CDR3 here is CASSDGTTSTYEQYF. CDR3 nucleotide sequence: TGTGCCAGCAGTGACGGGACTACCAGCACCTACGAGCAGTACTTC. V is TRBV6-1 and J is TRBJ2-7; 7 bases are shared with TRBD2. Germline CDR1 MNHNS, CDR2 SASEGT. J lost 2 bases, V lost 3 bases, and 7 bases had no gene match. The CDR3 spans 15 residues.

This chain joins TRBV4-3 and TRBJ2-7; the match to TRBD2 covers 11 bases. J was trimmed by 0 bases and V by 3 bases; bases with no gene match: 7. The CDR3 loop spans 17 amino acids. Germline V gives CDR1 LGHNA, CDR2 YSLEER. CDR3 protein: CASSQTDGTSGSYEQYF. DNA for the CDR3: TGCGCCAGCAGCCAGACCGACGGGACTAGCGGCTCCTACGAGCAGTACTTC.

In the case of this clone: Additional DNA sequences in this sample encode the identical CDR3. V gene TRBV30 combines with J gene TRBJ2-2; D not certain. The CDR3 extends over 12 amino acids. Germline V gives CDR1 GTSNPN, CDR2 SVGIG (reference sequence). V dropped 2 bases and J dropped 4 bases, with 5 bases sitting between them. In DNA form, the CDR3 reads TGTGCCTGGAGTTTTGGCACCGGGGAGCTGTTTTTT. Its translation: CAWSFGTGELFF.

The rearrangement uses TRBV30 and TRBJ2-1, with TRBD2 matching over 10 bases. CDR3 length: 14 amino acids. The V segment lost 3 bases and the J segment 8 bases; nucleotides outside the gene matches: 7. Germline CDR1 GTSNPN, CDR2 SVGIG (reference sequence). CDR3 region: CAWRRASGGDEQFF. CDR3 bases: TGTGCCTGGAGACGGGCTAGCGGGGGCGATGAGCAGTTCTTC.

The chain combines TRBV7-9 with TRBJ1-2, with 7 bases fitting TRBD1. The CDR3 runs 16 residues. V was pared by 3 bases and J by 5 bases, with 12 bases of the junction left unmatched. Per the germline V gene, CDR1 is SEHNR and CDR2 is FQNEAQ (reference sequence). The CDR3 DNA follows: TGTGCCAGCAGCTTTGGAACTCAGGGGGTGTCTTATGGCTACACCTTC. Amino acids: CASSFGTQGVSYGYTF.

The chain is built from TRBV25-1 and TRBJ2-5; 8 bases are a match to TRBD1. Looked up from germline, CDR1 is MGHDK and CDR2 is SYGVNS. This CDR3 has 15 amino acids. V was pared by 3 bases and J by 5 bases, with 8 bases of the junction left unmatched. CDR3 sequence reads: CASSDLDRAWETQYF. The CDR3 DNA sequence: TGTGCCAGCAGTGACCTGGACAGGGCCTGGGAGACCCAGTACTTC.

This clone was recorded once. The chain is built from TRBV30 and TRBJ1-1; D unresolved. This CDR3 spans 16 amino acids. The germline CDR1 and CDR2 sequences are GTSNPN and SVGIG (reference sequence). Trimming pared 1 base from V and 3 bases from J, leaving 18 bases between. In nucleotides, the CDR3 is TGTGCCTGGAGTGCGGGGAACAGTTATTTTTACACTGAAGCTTTCTTT. As protein: CAWSAGNSYFYTEAFF.

This clone was counted a single time. The genes are TRBV10-3 and TRBJ2-7; D unclear. The germline gives CDR1 ENHRY, CDR2 SYGVKD. The CDR3 is 12 amino acids. V shed 10 bases and J shed 0 bases, with 10 bases lying between them. CDR3 coding DNA: TGTGCCACTCAGGAGAGCTCCTACGAGCAGTACTTC. As protein: CATQESSYEQYF.

V and J are TRBV28 and TRBJ2-7, with TRBD2 matching over 11 bases. Losses at the gene ends were 4 bases for V and 4 bases for J; bases not matched to a gene: 9. Per the germline V gene, CDR1 is MDHEN and CDR2 is SYDVKM. The CDR3 totals 16 residues. As DNA, the CDR3 is TGTGCCAGCAGTTGGGGTAGCGGGGGGGCGTTATACGAGCAGTACTTC. Translating gives CASSWGSGGALYEQYF.

The V gene is TRBV7-9, the J gene TRBJ1-1; 7 bases are shared with TRBD1. Germline values: CDR1 SEHNR, CDR2 FQNEAQ (reference sequence). Trimming cost V 4 bases and J 0 bases; bases outside gene matches: 5. The CDR3 has 15 residues. In DNA form, the CDR3 reads TGTGCCAGCAGCTGGCTGGGACAGTTGAACACTGAAGCTTTCTTT. Amino acid sequence: CASSWLGQLNTEAFF.

This chain uses TRBV9 with TRBJ2-7, with a weak D call TRBD1 (8 bases). V lost 4 bases to trimming and J lost 7 bases, with 21 bases between them. The CDR3 has 15 amino acids. The germline CDR1 and CDR2 sequences are SGDLS and YYNGEE. CDR3 loop: CASSPQRHRGGEQYF. CDR3 sequence (DNA): TGTGCCAGCAGCCCCCAACGACACAGGGGGGGTGAGCAGTACTTC.

With regard to this clone: This specimen includes other DNA sequences encoding the same CDR3. The chain employs TRBV28 and TRBJ1-5; D remains unclear. This CDR3 spans 14 amino acids. Germline-derived CDR1 and CDR2 are MDHEN and SYDVKM. Trimming cost V 5 bases and J 0 bases, with 8 bases left between them. Written as DNA, the CDR3 is TGTGCCAGCAGTCTAAGATATAGCAATCAGCCCCAGCATTTT. It encodes CASSLRYSNQPQHF.

The rearrangement uses TRBV7-6 and TRBJ2-7; 7 bases are shared with TRBD1. CDR1 is SGHVS and CDR2 is FNYEAQ in the germline V gene. The CDR3 has 15 amino acids. The junction had 6 bases not matched to a gene; V was cut back by 4 bases and J by 0 bases. For the CDR3, the DNA is TGTGCCAGCAGCTCTAACCGGGACAGCTCCTACGAGCAGTACTTC. Translated, it gives CASSSNRDSSYEQYF.

The gene calls are TRBV13 and TRBJ1-1, with D perhaps TRBD1 (6 bases). Germline V gives CDR1 PRHDT, CDR2 FYEKMQ (reference sequence). This CDR3 comprises 15 residues. V dropped 5 bases and J dropped 1 base, with 14 bases sitting between them. CDR3 coding DNA: TGTGCCAGCAGCGCAACAGGGTCCGAGAACACTGAAGCTTTCTTT. It translates to CASSATGSENTEAFF.